This T cell receptor (beta chain) is from a study of human T cells and chemical hapten exposure. Study summary: The sensitizer, 2% DPC, was used on about 2 cm by about 2 cm of upper inner arm skin. Once 0.01% DPC had been applied to the upper back by patch test, readings were taken at 6 days.

The V and J ends lost 1 base and 0 bases, in that order; junction bases with no gene match: 6. The CDR3 length is 17 residues. In germline, CDR1 is LGHNA, CDR2 YSLEER. Time point described: pre-sensitization, week 0. Regarding treatment: therapeutic diphenylcyclopropenone sensitization with weekly scalp DPC. MiXCR was run by TCRdb on the RACE reads, yielding one entry per CDR3 protein. The repertoire holds roughly 380,000 distinct CDR3 sequences, 4% to 6% seen once, with approximately 2.8% in the top ten. The rearrangement uses TRBV4-3 and TRBJ2-4, with 7 bases identical to TRBD1. This clonotype originated in a woman in her 50s with alopecia areata. Some clones in this sample may be carry-over from other donors' samples. Material: whole blood, obtained in connection with sensitization to the hapten diphenylcyclopropenone (DPC). The DNA for the CDR3 is TGCGCCAGCAGCCAAGGAGGGGGCAGACTAGCCAAAAACATTCAGTACTTC. Residues: CASSQGGGRLAKNIQYF.